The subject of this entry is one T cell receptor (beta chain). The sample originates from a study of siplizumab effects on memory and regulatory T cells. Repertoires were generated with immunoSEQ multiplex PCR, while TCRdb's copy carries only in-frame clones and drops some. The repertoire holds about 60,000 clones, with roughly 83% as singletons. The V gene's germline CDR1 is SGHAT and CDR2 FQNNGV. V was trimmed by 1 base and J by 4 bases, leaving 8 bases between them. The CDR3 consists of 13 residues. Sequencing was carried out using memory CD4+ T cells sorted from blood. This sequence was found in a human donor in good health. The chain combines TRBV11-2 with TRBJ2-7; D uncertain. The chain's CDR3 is CASSLVRLYEQYF. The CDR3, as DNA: TGTGCCAGCAGCTTAGTCCGGCTTTACGAGCAGTACTTC.